This TCR beta chain was recorded in a study of blood T cell repertoires in COVID-19. Study context: The United States, Italy and Spain supplied acute and convalescent COVID-19 samples. The analysed material was cDNA or gDNA that came from T cells, B-cell-depleted T cells, or PBMCs.

Followed longitudinally, the Seattle patients had been enrolled during active infection. Per the authors' pipeline: Reference gene primer amplification in the assay estimated nucleated cell counts. Sequencing used immunoSEQ multiplex PCR; TCRdb keeps in-frame clones, though not all of them. From that table come the V and J calls and clone size; the DNA was used to work out D and trimming. The data show 45,000 or so clones, 80% to 90% seen once. Looked up from germline, CDR1 is MNHEY and CDR2 is SVGAGI. The CDR3 has 14 residues. V shed 0 bases, J shed 6 bases, and the junction held 2 bases outside the gene matches.

This sequence joins TRBV6-5 and TRBJ1-1; TRBD1 aligns across 9 bases. Sequenced: peripheral blood. The sequence was collected from a woman of 80 years or more with COVID-19, enrolled during active disease. The CDR3 DNA follows: TGTGCCAGCAGTTACTCGGGACAGGGCGCTGAAGCTTTCTTT. It specifies CASSYSGQGAEAFF.